The rows below give T cell receptor beta chains drawn from one sample of a study of response to subunit inactivated influenza vaccine. MiXCR was run by TCRdb on the RT-PCR reads, yielding one entry per CDR3 protein. The sample carries about 570,000 distinct CDR3 sequences, about 11% recorded once. The same data also contributed to another study, on T cells expressing NK-cell markers.

This specimen was PBMCs from blood, taken on the day of vaccination. The receptors stem from a man aged 50-59 years who received an inactivated influenza vaccine. Both conserved end residues are trimmed from each CDR3. The order of the fields is V gene, J gene, CDR3 protein.

V: TRBV27
J: TRBJ2-5
CDR3: ASSLNSLPREAQY

V: TRBV20-1
J: TRBJ2-1
CDR3: SATSMRGLEQF

V: TRBV12-3/TRBV12-4
J: TRBJ2-7
CDR3: ASSPKTGAEEQY

V: TRBV20-1
J: TRBJ2-1
CDR3: SARGTSGRVHEQF

V: TRBV29-1
J: TRBJ2-5
CDR3: SVAYSGGRETQY

V: TRBV7-9
J: TRBJ2-5
CDR3: ASSLLSSGSKETQY

V: TRBV6-1
J: TRBJ1-5
CDR3: ASSKGVGYSNQPQH

V: TRBV9
J: TRBJ2-2
CDR3: ASKASNTGELF

V: TRBV2
J: TRBJ2-3
CDR3: ASSETIMADTQY

V: TRBV12-3/TRBV12-4
J: TRBJ1-1
CDR3: ASRVDRGYTEAF

V: TRBV6-1
J: TRBJ2-1
CDR3: AISRSGVNEQF

V: TRBV20-1
J: TRBJ1-6
CDR3: SALTGVYNSPLH

V: TRBV30
J: TRBJ1-5
CDR3: AWRPRGVSNQPQH

V: TRBV7-2
J: TRBJ2-5
CDR3: ASSLSRGALQETQY

V: TRBV20-1
J: TRBJ2-3
CDR3: SASPGQFSTDTQY

V: TRBV7-9
J: TRBJ1-2
CDR3: ASSLEGWIRVNYGYT

V: TRBV18
J: TRBJ2-7
CDR3: ASSPAVRSTSYEQY

V: TRBV2
J: TRBJ2-1
CDR3: ASRSIWSQF

V: TRBV9
J: TRBJ2-5
CDR3: ASSAGTGGLVETQY

V: TRBV7-7
J: TRBJ2-3
CDR3: ASSSVGSDTQY

V: TRBV15
J: TRBJ2-2
CDR3: ATSSRDRHVGELF

V: TRBV9
J: TRBJ2-3
CDR3: ASSVLAGGRDTQY

V: TRBV12-3/TRBV12-4
J: TRBJ2-7
CDR3: ASSLFRHEQY

V: TRBV25-1
J: TRBJ1-5
CDR3: ASSEAGGNQPQH

V: TRBV6-1
J: TRBJ2-2
CDR3: ASRIQGTGELF

V: TRBV12-3/TRBV12-4
J: TRBJ1-1
CDR3: ASSFKATRGTEAF

V: TRBV7-9
J: TRBJ1-2
CDR3: ASSAELSYGYT

V: TRBV12-3/TRBV12-4
J: TRBJ2-7
CDR3: ASSSGLAGALDEQY

V: TRBV5-1
J: TRBJ2-5
CDR3: ASSLAVDLQGTQY

V: TRBV20-1
J: TRBJ1-2
CDR3: SARVAVQAGYT

V: TRBV5-1
J: TRBJ2-7
CDR3: ASSLAGVLYEQY

V: TRBV7-6
J: TRBJ1-2
CDR3: ASSRITGFTNYGYT

V: TRBV19
J: TRBJ2-1
CDR3: ASSRTGTSGIMQF

V: TRBV21-1
J: TRBJ2-7
CDR3: ASSNNFSGEQY

V: TRBV28
J: TRBJ2-5
CDR3: ASTKGRGGGETQY

V: TRBV9
J: TRBJ2-3
CDR3: ASSVEGHYPDTQY

V: TRBV2
J: TRBJ1-4
CDR3: ASSVGTPGEKLF